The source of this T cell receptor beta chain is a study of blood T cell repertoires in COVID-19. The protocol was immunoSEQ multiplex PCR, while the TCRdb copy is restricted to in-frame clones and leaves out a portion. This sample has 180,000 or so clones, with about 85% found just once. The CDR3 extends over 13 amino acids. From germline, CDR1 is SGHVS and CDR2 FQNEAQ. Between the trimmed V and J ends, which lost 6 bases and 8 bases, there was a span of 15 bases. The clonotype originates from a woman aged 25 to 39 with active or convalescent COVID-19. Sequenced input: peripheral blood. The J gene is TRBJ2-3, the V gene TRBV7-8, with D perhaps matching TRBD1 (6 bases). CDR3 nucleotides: TGTGCCAGCAGTCAAAACAGGGAGAGTACGCAGTATTTT. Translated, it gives CASSQNRESTQYF.